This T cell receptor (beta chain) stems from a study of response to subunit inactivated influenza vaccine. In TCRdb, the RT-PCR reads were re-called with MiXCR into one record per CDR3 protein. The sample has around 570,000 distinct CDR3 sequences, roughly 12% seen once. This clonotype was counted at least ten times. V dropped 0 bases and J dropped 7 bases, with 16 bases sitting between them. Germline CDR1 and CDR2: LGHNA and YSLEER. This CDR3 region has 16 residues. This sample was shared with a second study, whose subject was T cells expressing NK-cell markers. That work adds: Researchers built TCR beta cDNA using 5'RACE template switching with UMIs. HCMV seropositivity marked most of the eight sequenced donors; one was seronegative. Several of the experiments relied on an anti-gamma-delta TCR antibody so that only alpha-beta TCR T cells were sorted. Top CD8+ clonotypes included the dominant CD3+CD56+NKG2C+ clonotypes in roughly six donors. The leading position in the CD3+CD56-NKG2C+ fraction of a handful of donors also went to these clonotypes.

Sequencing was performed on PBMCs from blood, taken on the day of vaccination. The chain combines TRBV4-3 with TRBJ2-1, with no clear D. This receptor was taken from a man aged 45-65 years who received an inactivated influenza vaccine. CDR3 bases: TGCGCCAGCAGCCAAGAACCTGGGTACTTAGTGAATGAGCAGTTCTTC. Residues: CASSQEPGYLVNEQFF.